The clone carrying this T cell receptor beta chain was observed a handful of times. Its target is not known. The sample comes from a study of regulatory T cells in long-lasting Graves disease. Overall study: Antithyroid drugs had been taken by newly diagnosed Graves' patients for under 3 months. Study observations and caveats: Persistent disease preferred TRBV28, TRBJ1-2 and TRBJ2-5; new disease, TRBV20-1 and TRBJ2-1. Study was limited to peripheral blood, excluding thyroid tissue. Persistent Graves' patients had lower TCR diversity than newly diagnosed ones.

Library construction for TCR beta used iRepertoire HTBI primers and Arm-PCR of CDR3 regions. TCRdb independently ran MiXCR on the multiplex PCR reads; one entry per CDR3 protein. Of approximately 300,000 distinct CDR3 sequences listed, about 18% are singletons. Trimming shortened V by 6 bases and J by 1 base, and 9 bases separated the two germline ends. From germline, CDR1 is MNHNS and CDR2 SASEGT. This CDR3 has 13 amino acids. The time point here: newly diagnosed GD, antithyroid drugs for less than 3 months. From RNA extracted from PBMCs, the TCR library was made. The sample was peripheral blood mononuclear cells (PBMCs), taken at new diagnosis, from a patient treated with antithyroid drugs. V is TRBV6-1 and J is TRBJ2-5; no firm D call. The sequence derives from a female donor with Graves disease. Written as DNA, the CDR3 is TGTGCCAGCAGGTTCTCGGGCCAAGAGACCCAGTACTTC. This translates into CASRFSGQETQYF.